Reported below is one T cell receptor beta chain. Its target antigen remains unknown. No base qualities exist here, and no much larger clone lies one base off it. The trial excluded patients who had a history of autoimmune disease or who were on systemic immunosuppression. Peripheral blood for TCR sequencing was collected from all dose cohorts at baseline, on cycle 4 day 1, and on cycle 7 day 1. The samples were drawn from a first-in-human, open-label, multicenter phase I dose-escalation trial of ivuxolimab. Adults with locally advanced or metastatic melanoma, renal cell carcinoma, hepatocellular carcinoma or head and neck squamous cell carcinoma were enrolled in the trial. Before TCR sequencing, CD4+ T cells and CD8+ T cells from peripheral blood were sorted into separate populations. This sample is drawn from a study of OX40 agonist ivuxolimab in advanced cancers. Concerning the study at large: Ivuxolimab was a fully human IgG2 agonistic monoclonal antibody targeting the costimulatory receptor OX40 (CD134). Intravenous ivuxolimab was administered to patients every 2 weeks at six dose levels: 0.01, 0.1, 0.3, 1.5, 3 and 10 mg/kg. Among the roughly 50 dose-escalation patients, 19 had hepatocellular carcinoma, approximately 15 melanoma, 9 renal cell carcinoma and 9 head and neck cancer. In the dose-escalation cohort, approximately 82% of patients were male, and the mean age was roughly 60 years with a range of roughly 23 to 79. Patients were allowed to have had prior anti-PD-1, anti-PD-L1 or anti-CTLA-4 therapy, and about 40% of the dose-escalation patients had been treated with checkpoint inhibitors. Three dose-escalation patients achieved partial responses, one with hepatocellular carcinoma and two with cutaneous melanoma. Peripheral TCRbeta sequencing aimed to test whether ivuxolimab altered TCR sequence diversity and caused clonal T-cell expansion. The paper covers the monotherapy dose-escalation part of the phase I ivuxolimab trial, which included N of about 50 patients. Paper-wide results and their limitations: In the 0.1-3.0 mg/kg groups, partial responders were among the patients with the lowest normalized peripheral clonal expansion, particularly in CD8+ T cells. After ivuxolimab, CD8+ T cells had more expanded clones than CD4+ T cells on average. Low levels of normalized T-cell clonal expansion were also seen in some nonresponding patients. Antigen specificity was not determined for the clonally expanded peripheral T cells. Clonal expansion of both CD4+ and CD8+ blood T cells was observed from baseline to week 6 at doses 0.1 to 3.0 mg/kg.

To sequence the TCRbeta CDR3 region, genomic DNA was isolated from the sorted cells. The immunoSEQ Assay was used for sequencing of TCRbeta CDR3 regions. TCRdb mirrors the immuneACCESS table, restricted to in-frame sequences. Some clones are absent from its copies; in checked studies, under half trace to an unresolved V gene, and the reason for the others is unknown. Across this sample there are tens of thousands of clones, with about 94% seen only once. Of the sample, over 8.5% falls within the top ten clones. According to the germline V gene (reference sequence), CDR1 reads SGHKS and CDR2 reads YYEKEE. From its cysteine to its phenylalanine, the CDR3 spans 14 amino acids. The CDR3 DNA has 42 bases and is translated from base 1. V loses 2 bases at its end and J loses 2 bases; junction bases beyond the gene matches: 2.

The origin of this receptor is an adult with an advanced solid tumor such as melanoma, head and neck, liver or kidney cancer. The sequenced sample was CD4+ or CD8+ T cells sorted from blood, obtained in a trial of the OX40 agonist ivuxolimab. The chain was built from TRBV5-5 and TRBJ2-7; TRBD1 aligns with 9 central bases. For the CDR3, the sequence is CASSFGTGTYEQYF. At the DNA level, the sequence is TGTGCCAGCAGCTTCGGGACAGGGACCTACGAGCAGTACTTC.